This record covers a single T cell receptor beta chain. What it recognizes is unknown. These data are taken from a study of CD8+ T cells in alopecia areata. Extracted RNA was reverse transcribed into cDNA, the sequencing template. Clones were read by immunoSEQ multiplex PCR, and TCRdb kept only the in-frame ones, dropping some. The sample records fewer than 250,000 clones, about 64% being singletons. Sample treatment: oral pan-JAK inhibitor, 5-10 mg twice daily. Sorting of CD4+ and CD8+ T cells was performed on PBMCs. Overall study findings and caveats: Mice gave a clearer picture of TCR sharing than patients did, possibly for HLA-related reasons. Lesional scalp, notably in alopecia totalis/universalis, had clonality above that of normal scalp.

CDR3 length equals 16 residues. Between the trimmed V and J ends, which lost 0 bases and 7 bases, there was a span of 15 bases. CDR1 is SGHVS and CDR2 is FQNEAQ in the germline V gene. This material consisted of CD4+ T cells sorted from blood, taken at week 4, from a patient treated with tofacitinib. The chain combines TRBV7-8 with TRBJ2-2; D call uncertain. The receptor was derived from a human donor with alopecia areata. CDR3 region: CASSLAVGLVHGELFF. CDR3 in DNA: TGTGCCAGCAGCTTAGCTGTAGGATTAGTTCACGGGGAGCTGTTTTTT.